The source of this T cell receptor beta chain is a study of T cells after yellow fever vaccination. Looking at the study overall: The authors prepared low-cell-number fractions using SMART-Seq v4 Ultra Low Input. Overall study findings and caveats: The secondary response peaked faster, at day 5 versus 15, but was weaker. Most clones from primary vaccination resurfaced after the booster (around 97% CD4, around 90% CD8).

V was trimmed by 4 bases and J by 4 bases, leaving 8 bases between them. CDR3 size: 13 residues. The germline V gene has CDR1 MGHRA and CDR2 YSYEKL. Only a few counts were recorded for this clonotype. Antigen unknown. Making TCR cDNA involved 5'RACE template switching, which added UMIs and a universal primer site. TCRdb recomputed calls from the 5' RACE reads with MiXCR, one row per CDR3 protein. The sample lists under 100,000 distinct CDR3 sequences; roughly 5.2% were seen once. The material sequenced was CD8+ T cells sorted from PBMCs, taken 10 days after the yellow fever booster vaccination. This rearrangement joins TRBV4-1 to TRBJ1-5; TRBD1 might be the D (5 bases). This clonotype originated in a man between 18 and 35 years old who received the YFV17D yellow fever vaccine. As DNA, the CDR3 is TGCGCCAGCAGCCCGGGGCGGAATCAGCCCCAGCATTTT. Translation: CASSPGRNQPQHF.